The 2 T cell receptor beta chains below all came from one sample that was sequenced in a study of CD8 T cells in Susac syndrome (dated by TCRdb to about 2019). The method was the immunoSEQ multiplex PCR assay. RNA was extracted with the RNeasy kit and roughly 0.5 to 1 ug was reverse transcribed using random hexamers. Using fastp trimming at Q25 and MiXCR clonotype assembly, TCRdb reanalyzed the public sequencing data and kept in-frame beta chains. When rows share a CDR3 protein, they turn into one entry using the most common DNA and genes. Recorded for this sample are approximately 170,000 distinct CDR3 sequences; roughly 95% of them occurred a single time. The top ten constitute 0.12% to 0.15% of the sample. The sample consisted of CD4+ T cells from PBMCs. The origin of the receptors is a human donor in good health.

This chain joins TRBV20-1 and TRBJ2-5; no definite D call. The germline CDR1 and CDR2 sequences are DFQATT and SNEGSKA (reference sequence). V lost 5 bases and J 4 bases, leaving 8 bases between the germline ends. This CDR3 is 11 amino acids long. Here the CDR3 DNA reads TGCAGTGCTCAGGACGGAGAGACCCAGTACTTC. This encodes CSAQDGETQYF.

J is TRBJ1-4 and V is TRBV3-1, with 8 bases lining up with TRBD1. V was pared by 4 bases and J by 6 bases, with 7 bases of the junction left unmatched. The germline gives CDR1 LGHDT, CDR2 YNNKEL (reference sequence). CDR3 length: 15 residues. The CDR3, as DNA: TGTGCCAGCAGCCGTTCAGGGGGCGCAGATGAAAAACTGTTTTTT. Protein: CASSRSGGADEKLFF.